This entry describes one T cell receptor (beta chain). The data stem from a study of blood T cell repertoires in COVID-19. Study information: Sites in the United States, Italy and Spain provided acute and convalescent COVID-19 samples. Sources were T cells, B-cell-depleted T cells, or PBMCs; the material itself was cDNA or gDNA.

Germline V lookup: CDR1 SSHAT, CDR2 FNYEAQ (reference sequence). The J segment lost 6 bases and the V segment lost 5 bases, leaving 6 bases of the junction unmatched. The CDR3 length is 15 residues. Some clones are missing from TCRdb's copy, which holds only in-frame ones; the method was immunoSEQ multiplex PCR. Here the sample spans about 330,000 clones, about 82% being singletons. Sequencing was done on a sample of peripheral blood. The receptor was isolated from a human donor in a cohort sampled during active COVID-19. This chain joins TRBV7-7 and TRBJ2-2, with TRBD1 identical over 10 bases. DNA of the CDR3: TGTGCCAGCAGCGTAGGGACAGGGGTTCCCGGGGAGCTGTTTTTT. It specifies CASSVGTGVPGELFF.